This T cell receptor beta chain was sequenced in a study of identical twins. General study results and limits: Low generation probability was overrepresented in out-of-frame alpha sequences shared by twins. Analyses of zero insertions could, in part, be confounded by invariant MAIT and iNKT cells.

Regarding this clonotype: Antigen unknown.

Every one of the donors was a healthy Caucasian. The germline gives CDR1 SGHAT, CDR2 FQDESV (reference sequence). V lost 1 base to trimming and J lost 4 bases, with 13 bases between them. This CDR3 has 15 amino acids. From the 5' RACE reads, TCRdb called clonotypes with MiXCR, one entry per CDR3 protein. The sample yields about 240,000 distinct CDR3 sequences, over 9.5% seen once. This same sample was also part of a study on yellow fever vaccine responses in identical twins.

The material sequenced was memory (CD45RO+) T cells sorted from blood. This TCR was recovered from a woman between 18 and 29 years old in good health. The chain carries TRBV11-1 and TRBJ2-5; D remains ambiguous. As DNA, the CDR3 is TGTGCCAGCAGCTTAGGCGGCGACCACATAGAGACCCAGTACTTC. Its translation is CASSLGGDHIETQYF.